This T cell receptor (beta chain) originates from a study of shared clonotypes between healthy human individuals. Study-wide results and limits: The study generally estimated greater richness for naive than memory subsets.

For this clone: Its cognate antigen is unknown. An end of the junction does not agree with germline; a read error may underlie this.

The assay was run at deep level. Profiling relied on immunoSEQ multiplex PCR, and the TCRdb table lists in-frame clones only, not all of them. Among approximately 530,000 clones listed, 90% to 97% were seen once. All participating donors were Caucasian adults from Nashville, Tennessee. The CDR3 covers 17 residues. Germline CDR1 reads SGHNT; CDR2 reads YYREEE (reference sequence). The gene calls are TRBV5-4 and TRBJ2-3, with D possibly called TRBD1 or TRBD2 (7 bases each). Input material: naive CD4+ T cells sorted from blood. Stated subset: CD45RA+ positively selected. This sequence was found in a woman under 40 in good health. The CDR3 DNA sequence: TGTGCCAGCAGCTTGGCCCCTCGGGGAGGGGGCACAAATACGCAGTATTTT. Translation: CASSLAPRGGGTNTQYF.